Given below is one T cell receptor beta chain in context. Its specificity is not known. A universal primer site came from template switching; cDNA carried unique molecular identifiers. TCRdb re-derived calls from the 5' RACE reads in MiXCR, one entry per CDR3 protein. The sample includes around 670,000 distinct CDR3 sequences, 5.5% to 6.5% of them seen just once. The data were obtained in a study of identical twins. General study results and limits: Zero-insertion analyses were open to partial confounding by invariant MAIT and iNKT cells. Sequences that were beta out-of-frame showed weaker excess twin sharing.

Trimming at V came to 3 bases and at J to 2 bases, leaving 17 bases not matched to a gene. The CDR3 is 20 amino acids. CDR1 SGHAT and CDR2 FQDESV come from the germline V gene (reference sequence). The sequenced material came from naive T cells sorted from blood. This TCR was sampled from a man younger than 35 in good health. V is TRBV11-1 and J is TRBJ2-2; 8 positions agree with TRBD2. CDR3 amino acids: CASSFSISGILINNTGELFF. DNA for the CDR3: TGTGCCAGCAGCTTTTCTATTAGCGGGATCTTAATTAATAACACCGGGGAGCTGTTTTTT. The variable domain in full, with the rest retrieved from reference TRBV11-1 and TRBJ2-2, is EAEVAQSPRYKITEKSQAVAFWCDPISGHATLYWYRQILGQGPELLVQFQDESVVDDSQLPKDRFSAERLKGVDSTLKIQPAELGDSAMYLCASSFSISGILINNTGELFFGEGSRLTVL.